The 3 T cell receptor beta chains below were found in one sample sequenced in a study of identical twins. TCRdb recomputed calls from the 5' RACE reads with MiXCR, one row per CDR3 protein. The table records approximately 590,000 distinct CDR3 sequences, 9% to 10% of them present only once. Separately, the same data were catalogued under a study of yellow fever vaccine responses in identical twins.

Sample: PBMCs. These receptors all stem from a young woman in good health.

This clonotype was seen only a few times. The rearrangement uses TRBV7-2 and TRBJ2-5; 9 bases line up with TRBD1. V dropped 5 bases and J dropped 2; count of bases not matched to a gene: 9. The CDR3 has 16 amino acids. Looked up from germline, CDR1 is SGHTA and CDR2 is FQGNSA. CDR3 nucleotides: TGTGCCAGCAGCGTGTCCGGGACAGGGAGGCAAGAGACCCAGTACTTC. Its protein is CASSVSGTGRQETQYF.

The chain uses TRBV25-1 and TRBJ2-1; D is uncertain. V lost 4 bases to trimming and J lost 10 bases, with 8 bases between them. This CDR3 has 11 amino acids. The V gene's germline CDR1 is MGHDK and CDR2 SYGVNS. This chain's CDR3 is CASSGSREQFF. In DNA form, the CDR3 reads TGTGCCAGCAGTGGTTCGCGGGAGCAGTTCTTC. The whole variable domain, filled in from reference TRBV25-1 and TRBJ2-1, reads EADIYQTPRYLVIGTGKKITLECSQTMGHDKMYWYQQDPGMELHLIHYSYGVNSTEKGDLSSESTVSRIRTEHFPLTLESARPSHTSQYLCASSGSREQFFGPGTRLTVL.

This clonotype was counted a few times. The gene calls are TRBV2 and TRBJ2-3; 10 bases agree with TRBD2. V was pared by 5 bases and J by 2 bases, with 10 bases of the junction left unmatched. In germline, CDR1 is SNHLY, CDR2 FYNNEI. There are 17 residues in the CDR3. The DNA of the CDR3 is TGTGCCAGCAGTTATATGAGCGGGAGGGCCCCCACAGATACGCAGTATTTT. The encoded protein is CASSYMSGRAPTDTQYF.